The 20 T cell receptor beta chains listed next were all sequenced from one sample in a study of blood T cell repertoires in COVID-19. Profiled with immunoSEQ multiplex PCR; TCRdb holds only in-frame clones, not every one. The sample lists roughly 300,000 clones; 85% to 90% were seen once. What was sequenced was peripheral blood. Receptor source: a woman aged 25 to 39 with COVID-19, enrolled during active disease.

V and J are TRBV19 and TRBJ2-7; 7 bases are a match to TRBD2. V lost 3 bases and J lost 3; bases outside the gene matches: 8. CDR3 length: 15 amino acids. From germline, CDR1 is LNHDA and CDR2 SQIVND (reference sequence). Here the CDR3 DNA reads TGTGCCAGTAGTATTGGAGCCGGGGACTACTACGAGCAGTACTTC. Translated, it gives CASSIGAGDYYEQYF.

The chain has TRBV27 and TRBJ1-1; D is possibly TRBD1 (6 bases). This CDR3 spans 15 amino acids. CDR1 and CDR2 (germline): MNHEY, SMNVEV (reference sequence). Trimming removed 4 bases from V and 2 bases from J, with 14 bases in between. CDR3 nucleotides: TGTGCCAGCAGTTCTTACAGGGTGGATAACACTGAAGCTTTCTTT. This codes for CASSSYRVDNTEAFF.

The V and J genes are TRBV10-2 and TRBJ2-5, with TRBD2 as a possible D gene (7 bases). Between the trimmed V and J ends, which lost 0 bases and 5 bases, there was a span of 13 bases. Germline V CDR1 and CDR2: WSHSY, SAAADI. The CDR3 length is 15 residues. The CDR3 sequence is CASSESIEGGETQYF. In nucleotides, the CDR3 is TGCGCCAGCAGTGAGTCGATTGAGGGGGGGGAGACCCAGTACTTC.

V is TRBV10-2 and J is TRBJ2-7, with D unclear. Trimming removed 4 bases from V and 0 bases from J, with 10 bases in between. This CDR3 contains 14 residues. Germline V CDR1 and CDR2: WSHSY, SAAADI. CDR3 amino acids: CASSVRESSYEQYF. CDR3 nucleotide sequence: TGCGCCAGCAGTGTGAGAGAGAGCTCCTACGAGCAGTACTTC.

The chain has TRBV5-1 and TRBJ2-1, with D maybe TRBD2 (7 bases). Germline V lookup: CDR1 SGHRS, CDR2 YFSETQ. V was clipped by 0 bases and J by 2 bases, with 12 bases between them. The CDR3 runs 16 residues. In DNA, the CDR3 is TGCGCCAGCAGCTTGGCCGGGGGGCCCGCCTACAATGAGCAGTTCTTC. Residues: CASSLAGGPAYNEQFF.

DNA for the CDR3: TGTGCCAGCAGCCAAACGGGACAGCCCTACGAGCAGTACTTC. Translating it yields CASSQTGQPYEQYF. This chain joins TRBV14 and TRBJ2-7, with 7 bases matching TRBD1. Germline CDR1 is SGHDN and CDR2 is FVKESK. This CDR3 has 14 amino acids. The J segment lost 2 bases and the V segment lost 2 bases, leaving 3 bases of the junction unmatched. Together with reference TRBV14 and TRBJ2-7, the CDR3 gives the full variable domain: EAGVTQFPSHSVIEKGQTVTLRCDPISGHDNLYWYRRVMGKEIKFLLHFVKESKQDESGMPNNRFLAERTGGTYSTLKVQPAELEDSGVYFCASSQTGQPYEQYFGPGTRLTVT.

This clone has a single count. The CDR3 DNA sequence: TGTGCCAGCAGCTCACCCCCGAGACTAGCGGGGGTTACCACCGGGGAGCTGTTTTTT. Protein: CASSSPPRLAGVTTGELFF. This chain connects TRBV11-3 to TRBJ2-2; the match to TRBD2 covers 12 bases. This CDR3 has 19 amino acids. After removal of 4 bases from V and 4 bases from J, the junction contained 13 bases not matched to a gene. Germline assignment: CDR1 SGHNT and CDR2 YENEEA.

This chain links TRBV3-1 (or the pseudogene TRBV3-2) with TRBJ2-6; 11 positions agree with TRBD2. The V gene's germline CDR1 is LGHDT and CDR2 YNNKEL (reference sequence). Germline trimming cut 4 bases from V and 0 bases from J; bases unmatched to any gene: 5. CDR3 length equals 18 residues. The CDR3 DNA reads as TGTGCCAGCAGCCTTACTCTAGCGGGGGGCTCTGGGGCCAACGTCCTGACTTTC. This sequence encodes CASSLTLAGGSGANVLTF.

The rearrangement uses TRBV21-1 and TRBJ2-1; TRBD2 is taken as the D call from the table, unchecked against the DNA. TRBV21-1 is shown as a pseudogene. The CDR3 is 15 residues long. The CDR3 spells CASSMESGTPNEQFF. The CDR3 DNA reads TGTGCCAGCAGCATGGAGAGCGGGACCCCCAATGAGCAGTTCTTC.

The chain uses TRBV7-6 and TRBJ2-7; D is unresolved. CDR1 and CDR2 (germline): SGHVS, FNYEAQ. V was shortened by 5 bases and J by 6 bases, with 14 bases between the two germline ends. This CDR3 comprises 13 residues. In DNA, the CDR3 is TGTGCCAGCAGCCCCCCTCCCCCTAGCGAGCAGTACTTC. It encodes CASSPPPPSEQYF.

CDR3 sequence reads: CASSQDAIANYGYTF. DNA of the CDR3: TGTGCCAGCAGCCAAGACGCGATAGCTAACTATGGCTACACCTTC. The chain has TRBV3-1 (or the pseudogene TRBV3-2) and TRBJ1-2; D gene unclear. V lost 0 bases and J lost 0, with 8 bases in between. Germline values: CDR1 LGHDT, CDR2 YNNKEL (reference sequence). The CDR3 sequence is 15 residues long.

This chain uses TRBV6-5 with TRBJ1-2; no firm D call. This CDR3 is built from 14 residues. The V end lost 7 bases, the J end lost 0 bases, and 12 bases lay between the germline ends. Per germline, CDR1 MNHEY and CDR2 SVGAGI. The CDR3 loop is CASNPGNANYGYTF. In DNA form, the CDR3 reads TGTGCCAGCAACCCCGGGAACGCTAACTATGGCTACACCTTC.

J is TRBJ2-7 and V is TRBV3-1 (or the pseudogene TRBV3-2), with 12 bases matching TRBD2. V lost 1 base to trimming and J lost 3 bases; unmatched junction nucleotides: 4. Germline values: CDR1 LGHDT, CDR2 YNNKEL (reference sequence). The CDR3 is 16 residues long. The CDR3 DNA is TGTGCCAGCAGCCAAGGGCTAGCGGGGGGGTTCTACGAGCAGTACTTC. Translated, it gives CASSQGLAGGFYEQYF.

V is TRBV7-2 and J is TRBJ2-1; 7 positions match TRBD2. J gave up 3 bases and V 5 bases, and 19 bases lay outside the gene matches. The CDR3 loop spans 19 amino acids. Germline V CDR1 and CDR2: SGHTA, FQGNSA. CDR3 protein: CASSATSLGSSGDYNEQFF. CDR3 in DNA: TGTGCCAGCAGCGCGACCTCCTTGGGTTCTAGCGGAGACTACAATGAGCAGTTCTTC.

The V call is TRBV28, the J call TRBJ1-1, with 12 bases aligning to TRBD1. CDR1 and CDR2 from the germline V gene are MDHEN and SYDVKM. The CDR3 is 19 residues long. V gave up 6 bases and J gave up 2 bases; unmatched junction bases: 16. CDR3 residues: CASSLGTGGPPPSNTEAFF. CDR3 DNA sequence: TGTGCCAGCAGCTTAGGGACAGGGGGCCCACCCCCCTCAAACACTGAAGCTTTCTTT.

The chain couples TRBV10-3 to TRBJ2-4, with 8 bases identical to TRBD1. This CDR3 has 17 residues. From germline, CDR1 is ENHRY and CDR2 SYGVKD. V was clipped by 0 bases and J by 0 bases; unmatched bases: 4. CDR3 in amino acids: CAISESDRALAKNIQYF. The CDR3 DNA sequence: TGTGCCATCAGTGAGTCGGACAGGGCCCTAGCCAAAAACATTCAGTACTTC.

This clone was detected a few times. The rearrangement joins TRBV3-1 (or the pseudogene TRBV3-2) to TRBJ2-3; tentative D call: TRBD1 (5 bases). This CDR3 is built from 15 residues. The germline V gene has CDR1 LGHDT and CDR2 YNNKEL (reference sequence). V was cut by 11 bases and J by 3 bases, with 21 bases left in between. CDR3 sequence reads: CAPTYYVRETDTQYF. The CDR3 nucleotides read TGTGCCCCCACCTATTATGTCAGGGAAACAGATACGCAGTATTTT.

The rearrangement links TRBV14 to TRBJ2-1, with 10 bases fitting TRBD2. From germline, CDR1 is SGHDN and CDR2 FVKESK. The CDR3 consists of 16 residues. V lost 1 base and J lost 5; bases outside the gene matches: 5. The CDR3 bases are TGTGCCAGCAGCCAAGTGGCTAGCGGGGGCCACAATGAGCAGTTCTTC. Translating it yields CASSQVASGGHNEQFF.

The chain is built from TRBV6-6 and TRBJ1-5; D gene unclear. This CDR3 has 14 residues. V was shortened by 6 bases and J by 7 bases, with 16 bases between the two germline ends. Germline loops: CDR1 MNHNY, CDR2 SVGAGI (reference sequence). CDR3: CASRDFTTRQPQHF. The CDR3, as DNA: TGTGCCAGCAGAGACTTTACCACGAGGCAGCCCCAGCATTTT.

The rearrangement links TRBV7-9 to TRBJ1-4, with 7 bases fitting TRBD1. The CDR3 is 14 residues long. V shed 5 bases, J shed 8 bases, and the junction held 8 bases outside the gene matches. Looked up from germline, CDR1 is SEHNR and CDR2 is FQNEAQ (reference sequence). The CDR3 region has the DNA TGTGCCAGCAGCCCTCGACAGGGTCTGGAAAAACTGTTTTTT. The encoded protein is CASSPRQGLEKLFF.